The 32 T cell receptor beta chains given below trace back to one sample, sequenced in a study of tumor-infiltrating lymphocytes in primary liver carcinoma. The input was 450 to 500 ng total RNA; TCR beta cDNA was made from it with a constant-region primer. Slightly modified ARM-PCR with three nested multiplex PCR rounds yielded TCR beta libraries. The opening two PCR rounds, approximately 10 cycles each, paired TRBV1-TRBV30 forward primers with a C-beta reverse primer. Each CDR3 protein gets one entry after TCRdb re-called the multiplex PCR reads with MiXCR. The data show about 320,000 distinct CDR3 sequences, 65% seen once. Alongside blood RNA obtained from unsorted whole blood, germline DNA was also extracted. Material for sequencing was peripheral blood. Receptor source: a man aged 35-49 years with primary liver carcinoma and hepatitis B virus infection.

A word on this clonotype: The CDR3 carries no conserved terminal phenylalanine or tryptophan, so it likely arises from a read error. The chain recombines TRBV29-1 with TRBJ2-7; D possibly matches TRBD1 or TRBD2 (5 bases each). The V gene lost 8 bases and the J gene lost 4 bases, with 24 bases spanning the gap. The CDR3 totals 15 residues. Germline lookup yields CDR1 SQVTM and CDR2 ANQGSEA. The CDR3, as DNA: TGCAGCATTGCCCCTGGTTGGGGGATGGGGTACGAGCAGTACTCC. Protein: CSIAPGWGMGYEQYS.

CDR3 sequence (DNA): TGTGCCAGCAGCCTAGGACTATCGGGAGCAGATACGCAGTATTTT. As protein: CASSLGLSGADTQYF. The chain joins TRBV11-1 to TRBJ2-3; possibly TRBD2 for D (6 bases). CDR3 length: 15 residues. With 5 bases removed from V and 4 bases from J, the gap between germline ends came to 16 bases. The germline gives CDR1 SGHAT, CDR2 FQDESV (reference sequence).

This clonotype showed up many times. V gene TRBV12-3 or TRBV12-4 combines with J gene TRBJ2-3; 7 bases are shared with TRBD1. With V trimmed by 5 bases and J by 3 bases, 8 bases remained unmatched. The CDR3 is 15 residues long. The CDR3 loop is CASSPTGLGTDTQYF. Here the CDR3 DNA reads TGTGCCAGCAGTCCGACAGGGTTAGGAACAGATACGCAGTATTTT.

As to this clonotype: Its ends do not fully match the called genes, so a read error is possible. The chain is built from TRBV11-1 and TRBJ2-7, with D possibly being TRBD2 (5 bases). This CDR3 is 13 amino acids long. Germline V CDR1 and CDR2: SGHAT, FQDESV (reference sequence). The CDR3 spells CDSSLGGLYEQYF. CDR3 nucleotides: TGTGACAGCAGCTTAGGAGGTCTCTACGAGCAGTACTTC.

The chain recombines TRBV5-1 with TRBJ1-5; possibly TRBD1 for D (5 bases). The V gene's germline CDR1 is SGHRS and CDR2 YFSETQ. CDR3 length: 14 residues. Trimming took off 1 base at V and 4 bases at J, with 9 bases between the two ends. This CDR3 reads CASSLTGPNQPQHF. CDR3 DNA: TGCGCCAGCAGCTTGACAGGACCAAATCAGCCCCAGCATTTT.

With regard to this clonotype: At one boundary the junction diverges from the germline segment, which might be a read error. This chain links TRBV12-3 or TRBV12-4 with TRBJ1-5, with 8 bases lining up with TRBD1. The CDR3 covers 14 residues. The CDR3 here is CASNRGVSNQSQHF. The CDR3 region has the DNA TGTGCCAGTAACAGGGGGGTTAGCAATCAGTCCCAGCATTTT.

The sample holds a few counts of this clonotype. J is TRBJ2-7 and V is TRBV14; D is uncertain. Germline values: CDR1 SGHDN, CDR2 FVKESK. The CDR3 covers 14 residues. Between the trimmed V and J ends, which lost 1 base and 7 bases, there was a span of 14 bases. The CDR3, as DNA: TGTGCCAGCAGCCAAGTCAGTTTGCCCCGAGAGCAGTACTTC. Translating it yields CASSQVSLPREQYF.

Note on this clonotype: One base away lies a much larger clone, so this may be a sequencing read error. This rearrangement joins TRBV12-3 or TRBV12-4 to TRBJ2-7; D might be TRBD1 (6 bases). The V end was cut by 6 bases, the J end by 4 bases, with 16 bases between. The CDR3 extends over 14 amino acids. The CDR3 loop reads CASSDGTNKYEQYF. As DNA, the CDR3 is TGTGCCAGCAGCGACGGGACAAACAAATACGAGCAGTACTTC.

Points on this clonotype: One end of the junction is discordant with germline, which a read error may explain. The rearrangement joins TRBV5-1 to TRBJ2-2, with TRBD1 as a possible D gene (5 bases). The CDR3 spans 14 residues. Germline V gene sequence: CDR1 SGHRS, CDR2 YFSETQ. CDR3 bases: TGCGCCAGCAGCTCAGGACAAGTCACCAGGGAGCTGTTTTTT. Encoded protein: CASSSGQVTRELFF. The entire variable domain, with the rest obtained from reference TRBV5-1 and TRBJ2-2, is as follows: KAGVTQTPRYLIKTRGQQVTLSCSPISGHRSVSWYQQTPGQGLQFLFEYFSETQRNKGNFPGRFSGRQFSNSRSEMNVSTLELGDSALYLCASSSGQVTRELFFGEGSRLTVL.

This clonotype showed up just a few times. This chain joins TRBV29-1 and TRBJ2-7; no reliable D call. The CDR3 loop spans 14 amino acids. V was cut by 4 bases and J by 1 base, with 14 bases left in between. In germline, CDR1 is SQVTM, CDR2 ANQGSEA. CDR3 sequence reads: CSVGSGEGSYEQYF. The CDR3 region has the DNA TGCAGCGTTGGATCCGGTGAAGGGTCCTACGAGCAGTACTTC.

The chain has TRBV10-3 and TRBJ1-4; 8 nucleotides align to TRBD1. CDR1 is ENHRY, CDR2 SYGVKD, per germline. J was trimmed by 1 base and V by 6 bases; bases with no gene match: 10. This CDR3 comprises 17 residues. This CDR3 is CAISAGTGLKTNEKLFF. The CDR3 bases are TGTGCCATCAGCGCAGGGACAGGTCTAAAAACTAATGAAAAACTGTTTTTT.

In the case of this clonotype: This may be a read error, as it is one base from a much larger clone. The J gene is TRBJ1-2, the V gene TRBV4-2; D possibly corresponds to TRBD1 (6 bases). CDR1 and CDR2 from the germline V gene are LGHNA and YNFKEQ. This CDR3 is 15 amino acids long. The CDR3 DNA is TGTGCCGGCAGCCAAGACTTAGCGGACAGCTATGGCTACACCTTC. As protein: CAGSQDLADSYGYTF.

With respect to this clonotype: At one end the junction does not follow the germline gene, possibly because of a read error. CDR3 sequence: CSIDGRGNEQLF. The DNA of the CDR3 is TGCAGCATTGACGGGAGAGGCAATGAGCAGCTCTTC. The chain carries TRBV29-1 and TRBJ2-1, with D maybe TRBD2 (6 bases). The CDR3 is made up of 12 amino acids. Germline assignment: CDR1 SQVTM and CDR2 ANQGSEA.

Concerning this clonotype itself: A much larger clone differs by one base, so this may be a read error. This chain joins TRBV12-3 or TRBV12-4 and TRBJ2-7; tentative D call: TRBD1 (6 bases). The CDR3 covers 13 residues. CDR3 in amino acids: CVSSNTGISEQYF. CDR3 nucleotides: TGTGTCAGCAGTAATACAGGGATTAGCGAGCAGTACTTC.

This clonotype was observed a handful of times. The rearrangement uses TRBV5-1 and TRBJ1-1; 9 nucleotides agree with TRBD1. Losses at the gene ends were 4 bases for V and 0 bases for J; bases not matched to a gene: 10. Germline CDR1 reads SGHRS; CDR2 reads YFSETQ. The CDR3 runs to 17 residues. DNA for the CDR3: TGCGCCAGCAGCGTGGGACAGGGCTTTCTCATGAACACTGAAGCTTTCTTT. It codes for CASSVGQGFLMNTEAFF.

A few counts support this clonotype. CDR3 sequence: CASSPGGLDTQYF. The CDR3 coding sequence is TGTGCCAGCAGCCCAGGGGGGTTAGATACGCAGTATTTT. The rearrangement joins TRBV28 to TRBJ2-3; D may be TRBD1 (7 bases). The germline CDR1 and CDR2 sequences are MDHEN and SYDVKM. This CDR3 region has 13 residues. V lost 6 bases, J lost 5 bases, and 12 bases lay in between.

With regard to this clonotype: With a much larger clone just one base away, this may be a read error. The J gene is TRBJ2-5, the V gene TRBV6-5; 7 bases map to TRBD1. V gave up 6 bases and J gave up 4 bases; unmatched junction bases: 11. The CDR3 runs to 15 residues. The V gene's germline CDR1 is MNHEY and CDR2 SVGAGI. The CDR3 loop reads CASRPTGITRETQYF. The CDR3 nucleotides are TGTGCCAGCAGACCGACAGGGATAACTCGAGAGACCCAGTACTTC.

On this clonotype itself: Given a much more abundant clone one base away, this may be a read error. The J gene is TRBJ2-7, the V gene TRBV6-2 or TRBV6-3; no clear D gene. The CDR3 is 12 residues long. Germline loops: CDR1 MNHEY, CDR2 SVGEGT. V shed 6 bases and J shed 6 bases, with 12 bases lying between them. This CDR3 reads CASRNMVGEQYF. The DNA for the CDR3 is TGTGCCAGCAGGAACATGGTAGGCGAGCAGTACTTC.

Concerning this clonotype itself: A much larger clonotype is one base distant, so this may be a read error. V gene TRBV4-3 combines with J gene TRBJ1-5; D not resolved. The germline gives CDR1 LGHNA, CDR2 YSLEER. The CDR3 loop spans 16 amino acids. The CDR3 nucleotides are TGCGCCGGCAGCCAAGCGTCTCGCAGGATTAATCAGCCCCAGCATTTT. Its protein product is CAGSQASRRINQPQHF.

The chain recombines TRBV12-3 or TRBV12-4 with TRBJ1-1, with D perhaps TRBD1 (5 bases). There are 12 residues in the CDR3. V gave up 6 bases and J gave up 6 bases, with 11 bases separating them. CDR3 DNA sequence: TGTGCCAGCAGGCCGGGGGGAGCTGAAGCTTTCTTT. It specifies CASRPGGAEAFF.

This chain uses TRBV6-2 or TRBV6-3 with TRBJ2-7, with 7 bases identical to TRBD2. CDR3 length: 17 residues. Germline values: CDR1 MNHEY, CDR2 SVGEGT. Unmatched junction bases numbered 19, after V lost 7 bases and J lost 4 bases. The DNA of the CDR3 is TGTGCCAGCAAAGCGACTAGCATACTGGCCCTCCGATACGAGCAGTACTTC. Encoded protein: CASKATSILALRYEQYF.

As concerns this clonotype: This may come from a read error, since a much larger clone is one base off. The V and J genes are TRBV6-1 and TRBJ1-2; D not resolved. CDR3 length: 15 residues. Germline V lookup: CDR1 MNHNS, CDR2 SASEGT. V was cut by 2 bases and J by 2 bases, with 12 bases left in between. The CDR3 DNA follows: TGTGCCAGCAGTGAATCGGTTTCCCTCAACTATGGCTACACCTTC. Translated, it gives CASSESVSLNYGYTF.

This clonotype has just one count. Likely a read error: the CDR3 ends without its conserved phenylalanine or tryptophan. The genes are TRBV6-5 and TRBJ2-2; D possibly corresponds to TRBD1 (6 bases). This CDR3 contains 14 residues. The germline V gene encodes CDR1 MNHEY and CDR2 SVGAGI. In DNA, the CDR3 is TGTGCCAGCAATGGACAGTCGAACACCGGAGAGCTGTTTTAT. Its translation is CASNGQSNTGELFY.

The chain couples TRBV11-1 to TRBJ2-1; the D gene could be TRBD1 or TRBD2 (5 bases each). The V and J ends lost 9 bases and 3 bases respectively, with 21 bases between them. Germline CDR1 reads SGHAT; CDR2 reads FQDESV (reference sequence). The CDR3 is 16 amino acids. CDR3 region: CASARDVLSYYNEQFF. As DNA, the CDR3 is TGTGCCAGTGCCCGGGACGTCCTGAGCTACTACAATGAGCAGTTCTTC.

Notes on this clonotype: This clone may be a read error of a much larger clone one base away. This rearrangement joins TRBV29-1 to TRBJ1-3; D not certain. The length of the CDR3 is 12 residues. Germline V gene data show CDR1 as SQVTM and CDR2 as ANQGSEA. As DNA, the CDR3 is TGCAGCGGAGTCGACTCTGGAAACACCGTATATTTT. Residues: CSGVDSGNTVYF.

The V and J genes are TRBV7-3 and TRBJ2-1; 8 nucleotides line up with TRBD2. V lost 3 bases to trimming and J lost 12 bases; unmatched junction nucleotides: 7. Germline V CDR1 and CDR2: SGHTA, FQGTGA. The CDR3 spans 13 residues. Written as DNA, the CDR3 is TGTGCCAGCAGCTTGTTGGCGGGAGGAGGGCAGTTCTTC. It codes for CASSLLAGGGQFF.

A few counts support this clonotype. CDR3 region: CAWGRGLGETQYF. CDR3 coding DNA: TGTGCCTGGGGTCGGGGGTTGGGAGAGACCCAGTACTTC. The chain is built from TRBV6-1 and TRBJ2-5; D may be TRBD2 (6 bases). CDR3 length: 13 residues. Germline CDR1 reads MNHNS; CDR2 reads SASEGT. With 11 bases removed from V and 4 bases from J, the gap between germline ends came to 17 bases.

V is TRBV19 and J is TRBJ1-1; D uncertain. The CDR3 length is 13 residues. The V end lost 5 bases, the J end lost 4 bases, and 11 bases lay between the germline ends. Looked up from germline, CDR1 is LNHDA and CDR2 is SQIVND (reference sequence). The chain's CDR3 is CASSEISGTEAFF. The CDR3 DNA is TGTGCCAGTAGTGAGATCAGTGGCACTGAAGCTTTCTTT. The full variable domain, with the rest looked up from reference TRBV19 and TRBJ1-1, is DGGITQSPKYLFRKEGQNVTLSCEQNLNHDAMYWYRQDPGQGLRLIYYSQIVNDFQKGDIAEGYSVSREKKESFPLTVTSAQKNPTAFYLCASSEISGTEAFFGQGTRLTVV.

This clonotype showed up many times. The chain couples TRBV4-1 to TRBJ2-7, with 8 bases that match TRBD2. Germline V lookup: CDR1 MGHRA, CDR2 YSYEKL. The CDR3 is 14 residues long. The V segment lost 2 bases and the J segment 5 bases; nucleotides outside the gene matches: 5. As DNA, the CDR3 is TGCGCCAGCAGCCAACGGGAGGGCCCCGACGAGCAGTACTTC. This gives the protein CASSQREGPDEQYF.

The J gene is TRBJ2-3, the V gene TRBV7-9, with D perhaps TRBD2 (5 bases). Germline lookup yields CDR1 SEHNR and CDR2 FQNEAQ (reference sequence). The V gene lost 5 bases and the J gene lost 3 bases, with 15 bases spanning the gap. The CDR3 sequence is 15 residues long. The CDR3 here is CASSPGKLETDTQYF. The CDR3 DNA follows: TGTGCCAGCAGCCCGGGGAAGTTGGAGACAGATACGCAGTATTTT.

In the case of this clonotype: A much larger clone differs by one base, so this may be a read error. The V call is TRBV2, the J call TRBJ2-2; no definite D call. Trimming pared 2 bases from V and 3 bases from J, leaving 4 bases between. Looked up from germline, CDR1 is SNHLY and CDR2 is FYNNEI. This CDR3 has 13 residues. The CDR3: CASSERDTGELFF. The CDR3 DNA follows: TGTGCCAGCAGTGAACGGGACACCGGGGAGCTGTTTTTT.

As regards this clonotype: The junction departs from germline at one end; a sequencing error may be responsible. V gene TRBV4-2 combines with J gene TRBJ2-6, with D possibly being TRBD2 (5 bases). The germline V gene has CDR1 LGHNA and CDR2 YNFKEQ. The CDR3 is 16 amino acids. The CDR3 sequence: CAISLTRSYGANVLTF. The CDR3 DNA reads as TGTGCCATCAGCCTAACTAGGTCCTACGGGGCCAACGTCCTGACTTTC.